Listed here are 18 T cell receptor beta chains from one sample, sequenced in a study of CD8 T cells in ankylosing spondylitis. The study, taken as a whole, reports: Blood of patients with ankylosing spondylitis appeared to be characterized by a TCR beta motif of several highly homologous variants.

TCRdb re-derived calls from the 5' RACE reads in MiXCR, one entry per CDR3 protein. Of fewer than 750,000 distinct CDR3 sequences in the sample, about 20% were seen once. Their target antigens are unknown. Material: blood, either unsorted or a sorted T cell fraction (not recorded which). The receptors derive from a male donor with ankylosing spondylitis.

This clonotype showed up just a few times. The chain couples TRBV12-3 or TRBV12-4 to TRBJ2-4; 8 nucleotides line up with TRBD1. The CDR3 contains 17 residues. V trimming: 3 bases; J trimming: 2 bases; junction bases outside the gene matches: 9. The CDR3 reads CASSLDGQGYPKNIQYF. The CDR3 bases are TGTGCCAGCAGTTTGGACGGACAGGGTTATCCCAAAAACATTCAGTACTTC.

The genes are TRBV29-1 and TRBJ1-1; D perhaps matches TRBD1 (6 bases). The CDR3 spans 11 residues. The V and J ends lost 4 bases and 8 bases respectively, with 11 bases between them. Germline V gene lookup returns CDR1 SQVTM and CDR2 ANQGSEA. The CDR3 nucleotides are TGCAGCGTTGGGGGGGGCAGGGAAGCTTTCTTT. This translates into CSVGGGREAFF.

V is TRBV14 and J is TRBJ2-2, with D possibly matching TRBD1 (6 bases). This CDR3 spans 17 amino acids. Trimming stripped 0 bases from V and 3 bases from J, with 14 bases between. Germline CDR1 and CDR2: SGHDN and FVKESK. Here the CDR3 DNA reads TGTGCCAGCAGCCAAGATACCACAGGGCCTTACACCGGGGAGCTGTTTTTT. Translating gives CASSQDTTGPYTGELFF.

The chain joins TRBV5-1 to TRBJ2-3; 7 bases fit TRBD2. J lost 0 bases, V lost 4 bases, and 5 bases had no gene match. Germline V gene data show CDR1 as SGHRS and CDR2 as YFSETQ. The CDR3 runs 15 residues. The CDR3 sequence is CASSLQRGSTDTQYF. The DNA of the CDR3 is TGCGCCAGCAGCCTCCAGCGGGGTAGCACAGATACGCAGTATTTT.

This clonotype appeared a few times. The chain is built from TRBV5-1 and TRBJ2-3; unclear D gene. Trimming took off 4 bases at V and 2 bases at J, with 17 bases between the two ends. The germline V gene encodes CDR1 SGHRS and CDR2 YFSETQ. There are 16 residues in the CDR3. Here the CDR3 DNA reads TGCGCCAGCAGCGAGTATCTAGGACGCCCCACAGATACGCAGTATTTT. It translates to CASSEYLGRPTDTQYF.

This clonotype was detected ten times or more. The chain carries TRBV15 and TRBJ1-5; possible D gene TRBD1, 5 bases. The CDR3 totals 16 residues. V was shortened by 2 bases and J by 0 bases, with 11 bases between the two germline ends. Germline V gene data show CDR1 as LNHNV and CDR2 as YYDKDF (reference sequence). This CDR3 is CATSRFGGSSNQPQHF. CDR3 DNA sequence: TGTGCCACCAGCAGATTCGGGGGAAGTAGCAATCAGCCCCAGCATTTT.

In its sample, this clonotype was seen a few times. Germline and junction disagree at one end, which may indicate a read error. CDR3 coding DNA: TGTGCCAGCAGTGTATCCGGGACAGGGTATTACGAGCAGTACTTC. Translated: CASSVSGTGYYEQYF. This sequence joins TRBV27 and TRBJ2-7; 9 bases match TRBD1. Germline assignment: CDR1 MNHEY and CDR2 SMNVEV (reference sequence). This CDR3 spans 15 amino acids.

The chain employs TRBV12-3 or TRBV12-4 and TRBJ1-6, with D maybe TRBD1 (6 bases). Deletions cut 8 bases from V and 8 bases from J, with 10 bases between. The CDR3 is 12 amino acids. In nucleotides, the CDR3 is TGTGCCAGCCGGGACACCCATTCACCCCTCCACTTT. Translation: CASRDTHSPLHF.

The chain employs TRBV12-3 or TRBV12-4 and TRBJ2-7; 11 nucleotides align to TRBD2. Germline trimming cut 3 bases from V and 7 bases from J; bases unmatched to any gene: 5. The CDR3 covers 14 residues. CDR3 nucleotide sequence: TGTGCCAGCAGTTTTAGCGGGGGGGCAAGGGAGCAGTACTTC. It yields the protein CASSFSGGAREQYF.

This clonotype showed up just a few times. J is TRBJ2-2 and V is TRBV20-1, with D possibly matching TRBD2 (6 bases). Germline CDR1 reads DFQATT; CDR2 reads SNEGSKA (reference sequence). Deletions cut 1 base from V and 7 bases from J, with 16 bases between. The CDR3 covers 15 residues. The CDR3 sequence: CSARVDGRKGGELFF. The CDR3 coding sequence is TGCAGTGCTAGAGTAGACGGGAGAAAGGGCGGGGAGCTGTTTTTT.

The V call is TRBV15, the J call TRBJ2-1; the match to TRBD1 covers 9 bases. The CDR3 loop spans 16 amino acids. In germline, CDR1 is LNHNV, CDR2 YYDKDF (reference sequence). V dropped 2 bases and J dropped 9; count of bases not matched to a gene: 11. CDR3 loop: CATSRLTGGGYGEQFF. CDR3 bases: TGTGCCACCAGCAGATTGACAGGGGGAGGCTATGGTGAGCAGTTCTTC. The whole variable domain, remainder taken from reference TRBV15 and TRBJ2-1, is DAMVIQNPRYQVTQFGKPVTLSCSQTLNHNVMYWYQQKSSQAPKLLFHYYDKDFNNEADTPDNFQSRRPNTSFCFLDIRSPGLGDTAMYLCATSRLTGGGYGEQFFGPGTRLTVL.

The chain employs TRBV25-1 and TRBJ2-7; tentative D call: TRBD2 (7 bases). The CDR3 totals 10 residues. V dropped 9 bases and J dropped 12 bases, with 15 bases sitting between them. Germline V gives CDR1 MGHDK, CDR2 SYGVNS. In nucleotides, the CDR3 is TGTGCCAGGACGCTGCGGGGGCCGTACTTC. It specifies CARTLRGPYF.

This clonotype was detected only a few times. The gene calls are TRBV12-3 or TRBV12-4 and TRBJ2-1; D call uncertain. Trimming cost V 1 base and J 1 base, with 17 bases left between them. The CDR3 totals 18 residues. CDR3 residues: CASSLGGRRLASYNEQFF. The CDR3 nucleotides are TGTGCCAGCAGTTTAGGTGGGCGTAGGTTGGCTTCCTACAATGAGCAGTTCTTC.

The sample holds a few counts of this clonotype. The chain joins TRBV15 to TRBJ2-1, with 8 bases fitting TRBD2. CDR3 length: 18 residues. The germline gives CDR1 LNHNV, CDR2 YYDKDF (reference sequence). The junction had 15 bases not matched to a gene; V was cut back by 0 bases and J by 8 bases. CDR3 DNA: TGTGCCACCAGCAGAGAGTTCCTTGGACTAGCTACCCCGGATGAGCAGTTCTTC. Protein sequence: CATSREFLGLATPDEQFF.

The CDR3 nucleotides are TGTGCCAGCTTCCTTTCGCCCGAGAAAGCAGCCATGCATGGAAATACGCAGTATTTT. Amino acids: CASFLSPEKAAMHGNTQYF. This rearrangement joins TRBV11-2 to TRBJ2-3; D remains unclear. Germline lookup yields CDR1 SGHAT and CDR2 FQNNGV. Trimming shortened V by 8 bases and J by 7 bases, and 34 bases separated the two germline ends. The CDR3 consists of 19 residues.

The rearrangement links TRBV10-3 to TRBJ1-1; tentatively, D is TRBD1 (6 bases). Germline CDR1 and CDR2: ENHRY and SYGVKD. The CDR3 loop spans 16 amino acids. V gave up 6 bases and J gave up 0 bases, with 17 bases separating them. CDR3 loop: CAIRDDRQTMNTEAFF. CDR3 sequence (DNA): TGTGCCATCAGGGATGACAGGCAAACCATGAACACTGAAGCTTTCTTT.

The chain uses TRBV20-1 and TRBJ2-1, with 8 nucleotides matching TRBD1. CDR1 and CDR2 (germline): DFQATT, SNEGSKA (reference sequence). The junction had 12 bases not matched to a gene; V was cut back by 4 bases and J by 7 bases. The CDR3 runs 15 residues. The CDR3 DNA reads as TGCAGTGCTATACGTACCGGGACAGGTGGAAATGAGCAGTTCTTC. Translating it yields CSAIRTGTGGNEQFF.

Only a few counts were recorded for this clonotype. This chain uses TRBV6-1 with TRBJ1-5, with D unresolved. Trimming took 5 bases from V and 0 from J, leaving 8 bases between them. CDR3 length: 14 residues. Germline CDR1 and CDR2: MNHNS and SASEGT. The CDR3 here is CASSPDGSNQPQHF. CDR3 nucleotide sequence: TGTGCCAGCAGTCCCGACGGTAGCAATCAGCCCCAGCATTTT.